The 8 T cell receptor beta chains presented below share a single source sample, sequenced in a study of cytomegalovirus exposure and HLA in healthy donors. With 60 Vbeta and 13 Jbeta primers, the PCR was carried out. Sequenced by immunoSEQ multiplex PCR; TCRdb stores in-frame clones only, minus some. Among approximately 110,000 clones listed, 15% to 17% were seen once. The specimen sequenced was PBMCs. The receptors come from a woman between 18 and 29 years old in good health and CMV-seronegative.

This clone was seen only a few times. This chain uses TRBV6-5 with TRBJ1-2, with D possibly TRBD1 on 6 matching bases. CDR1 is MNHEY, CDR2 SVGAGI, per germline. V was shortened by 6 bases and J by 7 bases, with 18 bases between the two germline ends. This CDR3 has 14 residues. As DNA, the CDR3 is TGTGCCAGCAGACTCAGGGGTTGGGGGGGTGGCTACACCTTC. This sequence encodes CASRLRGWGGGYTF.

In this sample, this clone turned up a few times. The chain couples TRBV6-6 to TRBJ1-2; no clear D gene. This CDR3 is 12 amino acids long. V was trimmed by 11 bases and J by 4 bases, leaving 14 bases between them. The germline V gene has CDR1 MNHNY and CDR2 SVGAGI (reference sequence). Written as DNA, the CDR3 is TGTGCCGTCGGAGGGAACGTCTATGGCTACACCTTC. It yields the protein CAVGGNVYGYTF.

V and J are TRBV19 and TRBJ2-7, with TRBD1 matching 7 bases. The CDR3 spans 13 residues. With 8 bases clipped from V and 5 bases from J, the junction kept 9 bases outside the gene matches. Germline CDR1 LNHDA, CDR2 SQIVND (reference sequence). Here the CDR3 reads CASQGEEFNEQYF. The CDR3 DNA follows: TGTGCCAGTCAGGGGGAAGAGTTCAACGAGCAGTACTTC.

The chain couples TRBV30 to TRBJ2-5; TRBD1 matches at 7 bases. V lost 3 bases to trimming and J lost 2 bases; unmatched junction nucleotides: 9. This CDR3 comprises 15 residues. Germline CDR1 and CDR2: GTSNPN and SVGIG (reference sequence). In DNA form, the CDR3 reads TGTGCCTGGAGCCAAATCCGGGACAGACAAGAGACCCAGTACTTC. This translates into CAWSQIRDRQETQYF. Together with reference TRBV30 and TRBJ2-5, the CDR3 gives the full variable domain: SQTIHQWPATLVQPVGSPLSLECTVEGTSNPNLYWYRQAAGRGLQLLFYSVGIGQISSEVPQNLSASRPQDRQFILSSKKLLLSDSGFYLCAWSQIRDRQETQYFGPGTRLLVL.

This clone turned up a few times. This chain connects TRBV5-1 to TRBJ1-1; 7 bases are a match to TRBD1. The CDR3 covers 15 residues. Looked up from germline, CDR1 is SGHRS and CDR2 is YFSETQ. V shed 0 bases and J 7 bases; nucleotides not matched to a gene: 9. CDR3 protein: CASSLEGWQGGEAFF. For the CDR3, the DNA is TGCGCCAGCAGCTTGGAAGGGTGGCAGGGGGGTGAAGCTTTCTTT.

The chain combines TRBV5-1 with TRBJ2-5; 15 nucleotides match TRBD2. There are 17 residues in the CDR3. With 4 bases clipped from V and 2 bases from J, the junction kept 6 bases outside the gene matches. Germline V lookup: CDR1 SGHRS, CDR2 YFSETQ. CDR3 sequence: CASSPGLAGGLQETQYF. CDR3 in DNA: TGCGCCAGCAGCCCTGGACTAGCGGGGGGGCTGCAAGAGACCCAGTACTTC.

Only a few counts were recorded for this clone. V is TRBV19 and J is TRBJ1-4; no firm D call. The germline CDR1 and CDR2 sequences are LNHDA and SQIVND (reference sequence). The V gene lost 3 bases and the J gene lost 6 bases, with 11 bases spanning the gap. The CDR3 consists of 14 residues. The CDR3 bases are TGTGCCAGTAGTATTCGAGGCGGGGATGAAAAACTGTTTTTT. Its protein product is CASSIRGGDEKLFF.

The V and J genes are TRBV19 and TRBJ2-6, with a weak D call TRBD1 (6 bases). The V and J ends lost 7 bases and 5 bases respectively, with 21 bases between them. The CDR3 has 17 amino acids. Germline assignment: CDR1 LNHDA and CDR2 SQIVND (reference sequence). CDR3 protein: CASTSRQGQGRANVLTF. The CDR3, as DNA: TGTGCCAGTACCTCACGTCAGGGGCAGGGAAGGGCCAACGTCCTGACTTTC.